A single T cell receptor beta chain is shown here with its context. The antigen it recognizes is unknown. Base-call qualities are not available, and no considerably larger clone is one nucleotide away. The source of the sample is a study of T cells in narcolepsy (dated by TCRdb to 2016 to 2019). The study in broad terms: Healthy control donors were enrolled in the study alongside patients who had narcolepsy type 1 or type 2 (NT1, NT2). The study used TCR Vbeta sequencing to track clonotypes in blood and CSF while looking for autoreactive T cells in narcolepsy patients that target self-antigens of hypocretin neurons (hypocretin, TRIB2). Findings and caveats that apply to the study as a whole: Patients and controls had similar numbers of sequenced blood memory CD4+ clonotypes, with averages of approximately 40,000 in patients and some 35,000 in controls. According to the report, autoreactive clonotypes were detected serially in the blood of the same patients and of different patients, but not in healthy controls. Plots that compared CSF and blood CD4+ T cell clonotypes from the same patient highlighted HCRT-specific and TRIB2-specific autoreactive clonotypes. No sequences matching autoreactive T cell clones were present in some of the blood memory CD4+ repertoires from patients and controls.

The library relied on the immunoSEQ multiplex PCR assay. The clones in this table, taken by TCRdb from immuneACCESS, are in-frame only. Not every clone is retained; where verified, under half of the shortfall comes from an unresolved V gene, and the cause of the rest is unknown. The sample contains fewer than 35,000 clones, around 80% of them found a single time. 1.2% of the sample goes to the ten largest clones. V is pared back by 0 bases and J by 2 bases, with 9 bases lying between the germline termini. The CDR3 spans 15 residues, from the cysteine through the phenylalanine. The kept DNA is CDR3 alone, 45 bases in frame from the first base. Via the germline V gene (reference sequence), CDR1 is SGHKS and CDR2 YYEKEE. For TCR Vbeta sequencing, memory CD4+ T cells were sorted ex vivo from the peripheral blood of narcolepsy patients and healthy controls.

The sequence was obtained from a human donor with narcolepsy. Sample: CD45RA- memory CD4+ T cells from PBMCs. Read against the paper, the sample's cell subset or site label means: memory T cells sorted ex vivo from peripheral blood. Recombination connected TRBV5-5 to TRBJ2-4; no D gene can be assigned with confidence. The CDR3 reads CASSLVNSPKNIQYF. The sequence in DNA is TGTGCCAGCAGCTTGGTAAACAGCCCCAAAAACATTCAGTACTTC.